Below, 18 T cell receptor beta chains from the same sample are listed, as sequenced in a study of blood T cell repertoires in COVID-19. Repertoires were generated with immunoSEQ multiplex PCR, while TCRdb's copy carries only in-frame clones and drops some. This sample has around 50,000 clones, with around 89% found just once. The sequenced sample consisted of peripheral blood. The receptor source for this set is a human donor in a cohort sampled during active COVID-19.

This clone was counted between two and nine times. The genes are TRBV28 and TRBJ1-5; 7 bases agree with TRBD1. Germline V gives CDR1 MDHEN, CDR2 SYDVKM. CDR3 length: 13 residues. J lost 0 bases, V lost 8 bases, and 1 base had no gene match. The CDR3 sequence: CASRQGSNQPQHF. Written as DNA, the CDR3 is TGTGCCAGCCGACAGGGTAGCAATCAGCCCCAGCATTTT. Filled out from reference TRBV28 and TRBJ1-5, the complete variable domain reads DVKVTQSSRYLVKRTGEKVFLECVQDMDHENMFWYRQDPGLGLRLIYFSYDVKMKEKGDIPEGYSVSREKKERFSLILESASTNQTSMYLCASRQGSNQPQHFGDGTRLSIL.

The chain is built from TRBV5-1 and TRBJ2-2, with D possibly matching TRBD2 (6 bases). This CDR3 region has 14 residues. Germline assignment: CDR1 SGHRS and CDR2 YFSETQ. V lost 4 bases, J lost 7 bases, and 14 bases lay in between. The chain's CDR3 is CASSRTTRGGELFF. The CDR3 bases are TGCGCCAGCAGCCGGACTACCCGCGGCGGGGAGCTGTTTTTT. Full variable domain (remainder filled in from reference TRBV5-1 and TRBJ2-2): KAGVTQTPRYLIKTRGQQVTLSCSPISGHRSVSWYQQTPGQGLQFLFEYFSETQRNKGNFPGRFSGRQFSNSRSEMNVSTLELGDSALYLCASSRTTRGGELFFGEGSRLTVL.

DNA of the CDR3: TGTGCCAGTAGTATAGCCCGGGACAGGGATGGCTACACCTTC. Its translation: CASSIARDRDGYTF. This rearrangement joins TRBV19 to TRBJ1-2, with TRBD1 matching over 9 bases. Germline V lookup: CDR1 LNHDA, CDR2 SQIVND (reference sequence). J gave up 6 bases and V 1 base, and 3 bases lay outside the gene matches. CDR3 length equals 14 residues.

V and J are TRBV7-7 and TRBJ2-2; 7 nucleotides line up with TRBD1. CDR3 length: 14 amino acids. CDR1 and CDR2 (germline): SSHAT, FNYEAQ (reference sequence). The V gene end was trimmed by 5 bases and the J gene end by 4 bases; junction bases not matched to a gene: 4. CDR3 DNA: TGTGCCAGCAGCGGGACAGCGTCCACCGGGGAGCTGTTTTTT. It yields the protein CASSGTASTGELFF.

V usage is TRBV29-1 and J usage is TRBJ2-7; D gene ambiguous. The germline V and J ends were trimmed by 4 bases and 2 bases, with 9 bases remaining between them. CDR1 SQVTM and CDR2 ANQGSEA come from the germline V gene. CDR3 size: 12 residues. This CDR3 is CSVVRSPYEQYF. The DNA of the CDR3 is TGCAGCGTTGTTAGGAGTCCCTACGAGCAGTACTTC.

The chain carries TRBV28 and TRBJ1-3; TRBD1 aligns across 8 bases. The CDR3 is 16 amino acids. Germline CDR1 is MDHEN and CDR2 is SYDVKM. V was pared by 5 bases and J by 6 bases, with 12 bases of the junction left unmatched. CDR3 coding DNA: TGTGCCAGCAGTGAGAACGAGGACAGGGTTGAAAACACCATATATTTT. Its translation is CASSENEDRVENTIYF.

V and J are TRBV29-1 and TRBJ1-1, with 11 nucleotides matching TRBD1. Germline lookup yields CDR1 SQVTM and CDR2 ANQGSEA. This CDR3 is 13 amino acids long. Trimming cost V 5 bases and J 4 bases; bases outside gene matches: 3. As DNA, the CDR3 is TGCAGCGTTCGGACAGGGGGCTTCACTGAAGCTTTCTTT. Protein: CSVRTGGFTEAFF.

The rearrangement links TRBV2 to TRBJ2-7; TRBD2 matches 11 bases. Germline CDR1 reads SNHLY; CDR2 reads FYNNEI. The V segment lost 2 bases and the J segment 3 bases; nucleotides outside the gene matches: 3. The CDR3 consists of 15 residues. CDR3: CASSEQLAGGYEQYF. As DNA, the CDR3 is TGTGCCAGCAGTGAACAGCTAGCGGGGGGCTACGAGCAGTACTTC. Full variable domain (outside the CDR3, taken from reference TRBV2 and TRBJ2-7): EPEVTQTPSHQVTQMGQEVILRCVPISNHLYFYWYRQILGQKVEFLVSFYNNEISEKSEIFDDQFSVERPDGSNFTLKIRSTKLEDSAMYFCASSEQLAGGYEQYFGPGTRLTVT.

The chain uses TRBV10-1 and TRBJ1-1, with 11 bases that match TRBD1. Trimming removed 6 bases from V and 5 bases from J; junction bases left unmatched: 2. CDR1 WNHNN and CDR2 SYGVQD come from the germline V gene (reference sequence). This CDR3 spans 13 amino acids. Here the CDR3 DNA reads TGCGCCAGCAGGGACAGGGGGCGAACTGAAGCTTTCTTT. This gives the protein CASRDRGRTEAFF.

This chain joins TRBV6-2 or TRBV6-3 and TRBJ2-2; D possibly corresponds to TRBD2 (5 bases). V was trimmed by 5 bases and J by 4 bases, leaving 14 bases between them. CDR1 and CDR2 from the germline V gene are MNHEY and SVGEGT. The CDR3 contains 15 residues. CDR3 sequence: CASSVLDPSTGELFF. The CDR3 nucleotides read TGTGCCAGCAGTGTACTAGATCCGAGCACCGGGGAGCTGTTTTTT.

V is TRBV4-3 and J is TRBJ2-1; D not certain. V lost 0 bases, J lost 0 bases, and 6 bases lay in between. The CDR3 runs 15 residues. Germline V gene data show CDR1 as LGHNA and CDR2 as YSLEER. The CDR3 DNA sequence: TGCGCCAGCAGCCAAGAACAGCTCTCCTACAATGAGCAGTTCTTC. Amino acid sequence: CASSQEQLSYNEQFF.

This sequence joins TRBV5-6 and TRBJ1-2; TRBD1 agrees at 10 bases. The germline V gene encodes CDR1 SGHDT and CDR2 YYEEEE. The trim removed 0 bases at V and 6 bases at J, leaving 5 bases unmatched. The CDR3 sequence is 15 residues long. DNA of the CDR3: TGTGCCAGCAGCTTGGCCTTCGGGACAGGGGATGGCTACACCTTC. Its translation: CASSLAFGTGDGYTF. Together with reference TRBV5-6 and TRBJ1-2, the CDR3 gives the full variable domain: DAGVTQSPTHLIKTRGQQVTLRCSPKSGHDTVSWYQQALGQGPQFIFQYYEEEERQRGNFPDRFSGHQFPNYSSELNVNALLLGDSALYLCASSLAFGTGDGYTFGSGTRLTVV.

The gene calls are TRBV10-3 and TRBJ2-5; D perhaps matches TRBD1 (5 bases). The CDR3 length is 15 residues. V was pared by 3 bases and J by 4 bases, with 15 bases between. Germline loops: CDR1 ENHRY, CDR2 SYGVKD. Written as DNA, the CDR3 is TGTGCCATCAGTGAAGGCAGGGAAGATGGAGAGACCCAGTACTTC. This gives the protein CAISEGREDGETQYF.

This chain joins TRBV5-4 and TRBJ2-3, with 8 bases lining up with TRBD2. Germline loops: CDR1 SGHNT, CDR2 YYREEE (reference sequence). V gave up 0 bases and J gave up 9 bases; unmatched junction bases: 6. This CDR3 spans 14 amino acids. In DNA form, the CDR3 reads TGTGCCAGCAGCTTGGGTGCGGGGGGCGAGACGCAGTATTTT. Protein sequence: CASSLGAGGETQYF.

The chain is built from TRBV4-2 and TRBJ2-3; D ambiguous. V lost 3 bases to trimming and J lost 1 base, with 14 bases between them. CDR3 length: 16 amino acids. Germline-derived CDR1 and CDR2 are LGHNA and YNFKEQ. CDR3 amino acids: CASSQNVLGRTDTQYF. The CDR3, as DNA: TGTGCCAGCAGCCAGAATGTACTTGGGCGCACAGATACGCAGTATTTT.

The chain carries TRBV5-6 and TRBJ1-2; possible D gene TRBD1, 6 bases. The germline V and J ends were trimmed by 0 bases and 10 bases, with 10 bases remaining between them. Germline V lookup: CDR1 SGHDT, CDR2 YYEEEE. This CDR3 contains 12 residues. In nucleotides, the CDR3 is TGTGCCAGCAGCTTGGAGACAGGCACCTACACCTTC. Translating it yields CASSLETGTYTF. The full variable domain, completed using reference TRBV5-6 and TRBJ1-2, is DAGVTQSPTHLIKTRGQQVTLRCSPKSGHDTVSWYQQALGQGPQFIFQYYEEEERQRGNFPDRFSGHQFPNYSSELNVNALLLGDSALYLCASSLETGTYTFGSGTRLTVV.

The J gene is TRBJ2-1, the V gene TRBV30, with TRBD1 matching over 8 bases. The junction had 8 bases not matched to a gene; V was cut back by 3 bases and J by 7 bases. The CDR3 consists of 14 residues. CDR1 is GTSNPN, CDR2 SVGIG, per germline (reference sequence). The CDR3 sequence is CAWRSRGLSNEQFF. In DNA, the CDR3 is TGTGCCTGGAGAAGCAGGGGGCTGTCAAATGAGCAGTTCTTC.

The rearrangement joins TRBV18 to TRBJ2-5; 7 nucleotides line up with TRBD2. This CDR3 region has 15 residues. V lost 5 bases to trimming and J lost 4 bases; unmatched junction nucleotides: 10. CDR1 and CDR2 (germline): KGHSH, LQKENI. The CDR3 DNA is TGTGCCAGCTCAGGTTCGACTAGCATGAGAGAGACCCAGTACTTC. Amino acid sequence: CASSGSTSMRETQYF. Full variable domain (missing parts from reference TRBV18 and TRBJ2-5): NAGVMQNPRHLVRRRGQEARLRCSPMKGHSHVYWYRQLPEEGLKFMVYLQKENIIDESGMPKERFSAEFPKEGPSILRIQQVVRGDSAAYFCASSGSTSMRETQYFGPGTRLLVL.